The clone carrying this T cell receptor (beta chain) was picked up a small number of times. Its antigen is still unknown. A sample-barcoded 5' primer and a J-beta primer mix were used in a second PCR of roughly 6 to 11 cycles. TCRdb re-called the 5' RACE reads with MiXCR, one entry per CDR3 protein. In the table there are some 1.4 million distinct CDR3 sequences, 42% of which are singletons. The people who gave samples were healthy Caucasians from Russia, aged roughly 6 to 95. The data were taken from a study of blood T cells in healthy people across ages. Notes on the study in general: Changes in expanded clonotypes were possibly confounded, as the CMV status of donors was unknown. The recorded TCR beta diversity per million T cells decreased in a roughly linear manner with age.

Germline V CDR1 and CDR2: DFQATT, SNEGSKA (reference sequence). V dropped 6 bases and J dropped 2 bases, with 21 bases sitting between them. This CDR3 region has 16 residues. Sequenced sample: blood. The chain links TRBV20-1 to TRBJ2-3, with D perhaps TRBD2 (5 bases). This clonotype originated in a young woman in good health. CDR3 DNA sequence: TGCAGTGCCACGATGTTATACGGGGAGTTCACAGATACGCAGTATTTT. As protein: CSATMLYGEFTDTQYF.